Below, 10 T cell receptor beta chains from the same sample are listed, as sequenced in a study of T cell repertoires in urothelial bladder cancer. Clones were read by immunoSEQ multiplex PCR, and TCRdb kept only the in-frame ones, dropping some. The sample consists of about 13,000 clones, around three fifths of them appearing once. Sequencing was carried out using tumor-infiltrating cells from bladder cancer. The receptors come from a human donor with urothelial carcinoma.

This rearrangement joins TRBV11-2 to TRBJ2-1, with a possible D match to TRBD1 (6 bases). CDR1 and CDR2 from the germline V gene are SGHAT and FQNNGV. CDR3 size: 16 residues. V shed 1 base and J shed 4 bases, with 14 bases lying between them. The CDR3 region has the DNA TGTGCCAGCAGCTTAGGGGCTGGGGGCCGGTACAATGAGCAGTTCTTC. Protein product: CASSLGAGGRYNEQFF.

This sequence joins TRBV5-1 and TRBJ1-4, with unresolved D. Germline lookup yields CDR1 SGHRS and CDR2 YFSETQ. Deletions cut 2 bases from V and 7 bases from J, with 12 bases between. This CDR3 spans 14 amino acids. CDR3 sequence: CASSFEGLGEKLFF. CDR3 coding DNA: TGCGCCAGCAGCTTTGAAGGGTTGGGTGAAAAACTGTTTTTT.

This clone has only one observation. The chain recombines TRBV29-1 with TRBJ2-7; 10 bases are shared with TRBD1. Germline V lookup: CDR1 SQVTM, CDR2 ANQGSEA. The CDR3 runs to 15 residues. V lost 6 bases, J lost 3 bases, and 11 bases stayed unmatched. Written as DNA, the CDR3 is TGCAGCGTCAACGCCCTCCGGGACAGGGGCTACGAGCAGTACTTC. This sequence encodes CSVNALRDRGYEQYF.

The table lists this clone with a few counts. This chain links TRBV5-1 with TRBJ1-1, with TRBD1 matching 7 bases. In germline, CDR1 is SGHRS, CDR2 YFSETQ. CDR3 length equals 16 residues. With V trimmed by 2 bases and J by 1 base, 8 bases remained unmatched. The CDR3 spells CASSFGRGSWNTEAFF. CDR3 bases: TGCGCCAGCAGCTTCGGCAGGGGGAGCTGGAACACTGAAGCTTTCTTT.

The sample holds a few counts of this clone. CDR3 nucleotides: TGTGCCAGCACTTTGGTAACGAACACCGGGGAGCTGTTTTTT. This codes for CASTLVTNTGELFF. The chain links TRBV6-5 to TRBJ2-2, with D uncertain. Germline V gene data show CDR1 as MNHEY and CDR2 as SVGAGI. CDR3 size: 14 residues. V dropped 7 bases and J dropped 0 bases, with 9 bases sitting between them.

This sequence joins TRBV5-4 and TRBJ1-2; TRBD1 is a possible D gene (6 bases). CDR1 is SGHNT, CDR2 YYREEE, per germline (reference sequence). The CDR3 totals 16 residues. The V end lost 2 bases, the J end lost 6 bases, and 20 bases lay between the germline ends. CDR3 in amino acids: CASSLRGGFGLDGYTF. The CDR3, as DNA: TGTGCCAGCAGCTTAAGGGGGGGGTTTGGGCTTGATGGCTACACCTTC.

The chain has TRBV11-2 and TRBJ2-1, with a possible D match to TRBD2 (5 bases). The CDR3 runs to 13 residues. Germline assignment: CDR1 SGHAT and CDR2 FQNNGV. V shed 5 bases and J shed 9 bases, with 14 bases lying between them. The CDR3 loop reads CASSPSRRSEQFF. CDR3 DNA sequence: TGTGCCAGCAGCCCCTCCAGGAGGAGTGAGCAGTTCTTC.

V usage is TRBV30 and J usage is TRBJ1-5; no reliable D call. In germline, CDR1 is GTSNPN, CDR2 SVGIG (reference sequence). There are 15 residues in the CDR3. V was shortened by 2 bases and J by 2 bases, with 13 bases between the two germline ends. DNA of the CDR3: TGTGCCTGGAGTTTGGACGGCCGAGGCAATCAGCCCCAGCATTTT. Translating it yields CAWSLDGRGNQPQHF. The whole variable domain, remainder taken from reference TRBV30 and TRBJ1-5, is SQTIHQWPATLVQPVGSPLSLECTVEGTSNPNLYWYRQAAGRGLQLLFYSVGIGQISSEVPQNLSASRPQDRQFILSSKKLLLSDSGFYLCAWSLDGRGNQPQHFGDGTRLSIL.

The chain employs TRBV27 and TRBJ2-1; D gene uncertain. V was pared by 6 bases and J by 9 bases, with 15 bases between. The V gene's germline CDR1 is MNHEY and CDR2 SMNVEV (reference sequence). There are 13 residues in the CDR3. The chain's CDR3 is CASRKFGTGEQFF. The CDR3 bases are TGTGCCAGCAGAAAGTTTGGAACCGGTGAGCAGTTCTTC.

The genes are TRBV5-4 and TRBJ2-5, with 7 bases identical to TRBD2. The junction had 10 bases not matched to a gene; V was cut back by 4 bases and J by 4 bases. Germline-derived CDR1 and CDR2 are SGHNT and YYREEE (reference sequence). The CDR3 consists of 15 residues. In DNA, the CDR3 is TGTGCCAGCAGCCCCCAGGCGGGGAGGGGAGAGACCCAGTACTTC. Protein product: CASSPQAGRGETQYF.